This TCR beta chain was sequenced during a study of radiotherapy plus CTLA-4 blockade in lung cancer. Study context: Of the patients, about 17% showed objective responses and around 34% attained disease control.

Patients had chemo-refractory metastatic non-small-cell lung cancer and received focal radiation plus CTLA-4 blockade that used ipilimumab. This table comes from immunoSEQ multiplex PCR, and its TCRdb copy is limited to in-frame clones, with some not included. In the table there are about 32,000 clones, 75% to 90% of which are singletons. The CDR3 runs 13 residues. Germline V CDR1 and CDR2: KGHSH, LQKENI. Trimming removed 5 bases at V and 4 bases at J, with 10 bases between. This sequence joins TRBV18 and TRBJ2-3, with a possible D match to TRBD1 (6 bases). Source: peripheral blood, taken from a patient treated with radiotherapy plus ipilimumab. This receptor was identified in a human donor with non-small cell lung cancer who had stable disease on radiotherapy plus ipilimumab. The DNA of the CDR3 is TGTGCCAGCTCAGAAACAGGGCCAGATACGCAGTATTTT. As protein: CASSETGPDTQYF.